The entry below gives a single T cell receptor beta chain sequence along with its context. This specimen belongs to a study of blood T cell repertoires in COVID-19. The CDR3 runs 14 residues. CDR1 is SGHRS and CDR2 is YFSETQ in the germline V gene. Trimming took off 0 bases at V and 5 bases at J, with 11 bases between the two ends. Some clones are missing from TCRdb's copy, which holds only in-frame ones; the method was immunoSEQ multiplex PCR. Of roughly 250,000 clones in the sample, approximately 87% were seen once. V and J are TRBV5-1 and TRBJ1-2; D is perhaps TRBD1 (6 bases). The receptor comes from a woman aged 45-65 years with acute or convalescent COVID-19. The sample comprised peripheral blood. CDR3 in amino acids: CASSLVPGEYGYTF. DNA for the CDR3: TGCGCCAGCAGCTTGGTCCCAGGGGAATATGGCTACACCTTC.